The sequence of this TCR beta chain was determined in a study of shared clonotypes between healthy human individuals. Notes on the study in general: It was only blood that was sampled, and tissue repertoires likely differ.

As to this clone: What it recognizes is unknown.

Healthy and HIV-negative, the adult donors had no recent acute infections or vaccinations. The CDR3 sequence is 16 residues long. Germline CDR1 is SGHTS and CDR2 is YDEGEE. V was pared by 2 bases and J by 7 bases, with 10 bases of the junction left unmatched. An even split of each subset's genomic DNA across several immunoSEQ plates was performed. The method was immunoSEQ multiplex PCR; TCRdb's version includes in-frame clones alone and lacks a portion of them. The sample carries over a million clones, approximately 96% recorded once. The specimen was naive CD4+ T cells sorted from blood. Indicated subset: CD45RA+ positively selected. The sequence was collected from a young man in good health. The rearrangement links TRBV5-8 to TRBJ2-3, with 10 bases lining up with TRBD2. DNA of the CDR3: TGTGCCAGCAGCTTCGGATACTCTAGCGGGAGAAATACGCAGTATTTT. This codes for CASSFGYSSGRNTQYF.